This TCR beta chain was sequenced for a study of shared clonotypes between healthy human individuals. To note about this clone: Its antigen is undetermined.

Study results and limitations: The genetic and exposure-history diversity represented was limited by few donors.

The germline V gene has CDR1 SGHVS and CDR2 FQNEAQ. After removal of 6 bases from V and 1 base from J, the junction contained 13 bases not matched to a gene. The length of the CDR3 is 18 residues. CD45RO-negative, CCR7-selected cells formed the naive CD8 fraction, which excluded terminally differentiated effector memory CD45RA+ cells. The authors' processing: ImmunoSEQ supplied junction-only sequences lacking quality scores, so filtering was different. TCRdb's copy holds only in-frame clones and misses some; the assay was immunoSEQ multiplex PCR. V and J calls and clone size come straight from that table; D and trimming were deduced from the DNA. This table holds approximately 840,000 clones, about 97% found once.

The sequencing sample was made of naive CD8+ T cells sorted from blood. This clonotype originated in a man aged 25-45 years in good health. V is TRBV7-8 and J is TRBJ1-3, with 9 positions matching TRBD1. CDR3 sequence (DNA): TGTGCCAGCAGGCCTGCCGGGACAGGGAAGATATCTGGAAACACCATATATTTT. Residues: CASRPAGTGKISGNTIYF.